This record concerns one T cell receptor (beta chain) sequence. An end of the junction differs from the germline gene, which may be a read error. Grouping used clinical history reported by participants in a survey and questionnaire. Per the germline V gene, CDR1 is SGHKS and CDR2 is YYEKEE (reference sequence). CDR3 length equals 14 residues. The source of the sample is a study of blood T cell repertoires in COVID-19. Study as a whole: Some COVID-19 samples were acute and others convalescent; all came from the United States, Italy and Spain. The cDNA or gDNA used as material had been derived from T cells, B-cell-depleted T cells, or PBMCs.

Per the authors' pipeline: Estimates of nucleated cell counts were drawn from the amplification of reference gene primers. Sequencing used immunoSEQ multiplex PCR; TCRdb keeps in-frame clones, though not all of them. V and J calls plus clone size are reproduced from that table; the DNA served to infer D and trimming. The sample shows 380,000 or so clones, around 90% of them seen only once. Source material: PBMCs or T cells enriched from blood (not recorded which). The receptor comes from a woman aged 40 to 50 with acute COVID-19. The rearrangement links TRBV5-5 to TRBJ2-7, with D tentatively TRBD2 (5 bases). The CDR3 DNA is TGTGCCAGCAGCTTGGGCCTAGCCTCCCACGAGCAGTACTTC. Amino acids: CASSLGLASHEQYF.